The clone carrying this T cell receptor beta chain has a handful of counts. This sample was taken from a study of patients and donors after allogeneic stem cell transplantation. There are 11 residues in the CDR3. CDR1 and CDR2 from the germline V gene are MNHNY and SVGAGI (reference sequence). V was shortened by 4 bases and J by 6 bases, with 6 bases between the two germline ends. TCRdb processed the RT-PCR reads anew with MiXCR; each CDR3 protein has one entry. Here the sample spans hundreds of thousands of distinct CDR3 sequences, approximately 16% being singletons. Sequenced: blood, either unsorted or a sorted T cell fraction (not recorded which). V and J are TRBV6-6 and TRBJ1-1; D may be TRBD1 (5 bases). The sequence derives from a human donor who was either an allogeneic HSCT recipient or a stem cell or donor lymphocyte infusion donor (not recorded which). It is not recorded whose cells these are; they may come from a transplant donor. The CDR3, as DNA: TGTGCCAGCAGTTGGGGGGCTGAAGCTTTCTTT. It encodes CASSWGAEAFF.